This entry lists 27 T cell receptor beta chains sequenced from one sample in a study of T cells in women clearing cervical HPV infection. Only in-frame clones appear in the TCRdb table, and some are missing; sequencing was by immunoSEQ multiplex PCR. In total, the table holds tens of thousands of clones. Material for sequencing was blood buffy coat. The receptor set was obtained from a woman between 18 and 70 years old with a cervical HPV16 infection that either progressed to CIN3+ or cleared (not recorded which).

With regard to this clone: Read data end 3 residues before the CDR3 end; the end is taken from the germline J gene. The chain combines TRBV19 with TRBJ1-3; 8 nucleotides agree with TRBD1. Trimming removed 9 bases from V and 4 bases from J; junction bases left unmatched: 8. Germline CDR1 LNHDA, CDR2 SQIVND (reference sequence). The CDR3 contains 14 residues. The DNA read from the CDR3 is TGTGCCAGCCATCGGGACAGGAAAGGAAACACC. Translating it yields CASHRDRKGNT. The CDR3, in full, reads CASHRDRKGNTIYF.

Of note for this clone: Coverage ceases 3 residues before the CDR3 finishes, and the germline J gene fills in the end. This rearrangement joins TRBV7-6 to TRBJ2-7; 8 nucleotides agree with TRBD2. The CDR3 extends over 16 amino acids. V lost 1 base, J lost 1 base, and 6 bases stayed unmatched. The germline gives CDR1 SGHVS, CDR2 FNYEAQ. The DNA read from the CDR3 is TGTGCCAGCAGCTTAGTTTCGCGGGGGGCATCCTACGAG. Protein product: CASSLVSRGASYE. The whole CDR3 sequence is CASSLVSRGASYEQYF.

With regard to this clone: The read ends 3 residues early relative to the CDR3; the germline J gene fills the gap. V gene TRBV5-5 combines with J gene TRBJ1-2; D gene uncertain. Germline V gene data show CDR1 as SGHKS and CDR2 as YYEKEE (reference sequence). V shed 2 bases and J shed 4 bases, with 12 bases lying between them. CDR3 size: 14 residues. The sequenced CDR3 bases are TGTGCCAGCAGCTTCCAACTAGACGGCTATGGC. As protein: CASSFQLDGYG. The whole CDR3 is CASSFQLDGYGYTF.

Incomplete CDR3 DNA: TGTGCCAGCAGCGTGGGGGGTTCCGCAGAGACC. Protein: CASSVGGSAET. The CDR3 in its entirety is CASSVGGSAETQYF. This chain links TRBV9 with TRBJ2-5; perhaps TRBD2 as D (6 bases). The sequence runs out 3 residues before the end of the CDR3; the remainder is reconstructed from the germline J gene. Germline-derived CDR1 and CDR2 are SGDLS and YYNGEE. V was trimmed by 2 bases and J by 4 bases, leaving 12 bases between them. The CDR3 is 14 residues long.

Remarks on this clone: The CDR3 is cut off 3 residues early in the read; its end comes from the germline J gene. The chain is built from TRBV19 and TRBJ1-2, with D hard to call. The CDR3 has 15 amino acids. V gave up 2 bases and J gave up 2 bases, with 12 bases separating them. In germline, CDR1 is LNHDA, CDR2 SQIVND (reference sequence). The covered CDR3 bases are TGTGCCAGTAGTATAACTGGGCCGGAGAACTATGGC. It yields the protein CASSITGPENYG. The whole CDR3 sequence reads CASSITGPENYGYTF.

Note on this clone: The CDR3 end is not reached by the read, which stops 3 residues before it; the germline J gene fills it in. V and J are TRBV2 and TRBJ2-7, with a possible D match to TRBD1 (6 bases). This CDR3 has 14 residues. CDR1 and CDR2 from the germline V gene are SNHLY and FYNNEI. V lost 2 bases, J lost 5 bases, and 13 bases lay in between. CDR3 bases read: TGTGCCAGCAGTGAAAGGTGGCAGGGGAACGAG. It is translated as CASSERWQGNE. The full CDR3 protein reads CASSERWQGNEQYF.

Partial CDR3 DNA: TGCGCCAGCAACCAGGGGGCAAACACCGGGGAG. Protein product: CASNQGANTGE. The complete CDR3 sequence is CASNQGANTGELFF. The V and J genes are TRBV5-1 and TRBJ2-2, with 8 bases matching TRBD1. The read gets to within 3 residues of the CDR3 end, and the germline J gene fills in the rest. CDR3 size: 14 residues. Germline V gene sequence: CDR1 SGHRS, CDR2 YFSETQ. J gave up 2 bases and V 6 bases, and 3 bases lay outside the gene matches.

Regarding this clone: The CDR3 is cut off 3 residues early in the read; its end comes from the germline J gene. This rearrangement joins TRBV14 to TRBJ2-2, with D perhaps matching TRBD2 (6 bases). This CDR3 contains 16 residues. Trimming pared 1 base from V and 5 bases from J, leaving 14 bases between. The germline V gene encodes CDR1 SGHDN and CDR2 FVKESK. This CDR3 is CASSQVSGDRTGELFF. Partial CDR3 DNA: TGTGCCAGCAGCCAAGTTTCGGGGGATCGGACCGGGGAG.

For this clone: The CDR3 is cut off 3 residues early in the read; its end comes from the germline J gene. The rearrangement links TRBV19 to TRBJ1-1; unclear D gene. Looked up from germline, CDR1 is LNHDA and CDR2 is SQIVND (reference sequence). This CDR3 is 14 amino acids long. The DNA read from the CDR3 is TGTGCCAGTAGTACGGACTTCGGCGGGGAAAAA. It is translated as CASSTDFGGEK. In full, the CDR3 reads CASSTDFGGEKAFF.

About this clone itself: The read ends 3 residues early relative to the CDR3; the germline J gene fills the gap. The rearrangement uses TRBV6-2 or TRBV6-3 and TRBJ1-4; D unclear. Germline V CDR1 and CDR2: MNHEY, SVGEGT. This CDR3 has 15 amino acids. Trimming removed 6 bases from V and 8 bases from J, with 19 bases in between. CDR3 DNA (partial): TGTGCCAGCAGCTCCCAACCGCATGAAGGGGAAAAA. It yields the protein CASSSQPHEGEK. The CDR3 in its entirety is CASSSQPHEGEKLFF.

As concerns this clone: The read ends 3 residues shy of where the CDR3 ends; the end is completed using the germline J gene. This chain uses TRBV7-3 with TRBJ2-6; 7 bases align to TRBD2. Germline V CDR1 and CDR2: SGHTA, FQGTGA. The CDR3 totals 15 residues. V trimming: 5 bases; J trimming: 3 bases; junction bases outside the gene matches: 4. The sequenced CDR3 bases are TGTGCCAGCAGCCTGGGGGGGGGTGGGGCCAACGTC. Translation gives CASSLGGGGANV. The CDR3 reads in full as CASSLGGGGANVLTF. Drawing the rest from reference TRBV7-3 and TRBJ2-6, the complete variable domain is GAGVSQTPSNKVTEKGKYVELRCDPISGHTALYWYRQSLGQGPEFLIYFQGTGAADDSGLPNDRFFAVRPEGSVSTLKIQRTERGDSAVYLCASSLGGGGANVLTFGAGSRLTVL.

A remark on this clone: The read gets to within 3 residues of the CDR3 end, and the germline J gene fills in the rest. The gene calls are TRBV10-1 and TRBJ1-1, with a tentative D call TRBD1 (6 bases). This CDR3 region has 16 residues. Trimming cost V 5 bases and J 1 base, with 17 bases left between them. Germline V gene data show CDR1 as WNHNN and CDR2 as SYGVQD (reference sequence). This CDR3 is CASSLSRGSGNTEAFF. The covered CDR3 bases are TGCGCCAGCAGTTTGAGCAGGGGTTCAGGGAACACTGAA.

About this clone itself: The read terminates 3 residues before the CDR3 end, so the remaining end is supplied by the germline J gene. In the same sample, other DNA sequences code for this CDR3. This chain connects TRBV7-2 to TRBJ1-4; 7 nucleotides match TRBD1. The CDR3 extends over 14 amino acids. Trimming removed 1 base from V and 6 bases from J; junction bases left unmatched: 2. Germline CDR1 SGHTA, CDR2 FQGNSA. CDR3 sequence: CASSLDRGDEKLFF. The sequenced CDR3 bases are TGTGCCAGCAGCTTAGACAGGGGCGATGAAAAA.

To note about this clone: The CDR3 goes on 3 residues after the read ends, and that part is filled in from the germline J gene. V is TRBV14 and J is TRBJ2-5; possible D gene TRBD2, 5 bases. This CDR3 is 12 amino acids long. The germline V gene encodes CDR1 SGHDN and CDR2 FVKESK. Trimming removed 2 bases from V and 7 bases from J, with 8 bases in between. CDR3 protein: CASSQLEGTQYF. CDR3 bases read: TGTGCCAGCAGCCAACTCGAGGGGACC.

A note on this clone: Read sequence stops 3 residues before the CDR3 end, and the germline J gene provides the missing end. The genes are TRBV18 and TRBJ1-2; D may be TRBD1 (5 bases). This CDR3 contains 15 residues. CDR1 and CDR2 from the germline V gene are KGHSH and LQKENI. The CDR3 bases that were read are TGTGCCAGCTCATCACAGCGGGGCAGCACAGATACC. Translating it yields CASSSQRGSTDT. The entire CDR3 is CASSSQRGSTDTYTF. Full variable domain (missing parts from reference TRBV18 and TRBJ1-2): NAGVMQNPRHLVRRRGQEARLRCSPMKGHSHVYWYRQLPEEGLKFMVYLQKENIIDESGMPKERFSAEFPKEGPSILRIQQVVRGDSAAYFCASSSQRGSTDTYTFGSGTRLTVV.

With regard to this clone: The read ends 3 residues shy of where the CDR3 ends; the end is completed using the germline J gene. V usage is TRBV30 and J usage is TRBJ2-3; 7 bases fit TRBD1. CDR3 length: 13 residues. The germline CDR1 and CDR2 sequences are GTSNPN and SVGIG (reference sequence). The CDR3 bases that were read are TGTGCCTGGGGCACAGGGGTAGGGGAGACG. It codes for CAWGTGVGET. The full CDR3 reads CAWGTGVGETQYF.

About this clone: From the germline J gene comes the end of the CDR3, since the read stops 3 residues before it. The chain carries TRBV14 and TRBJ2-1; maybe TRBD1 (6 bases). Germline V gene lookup returns CDR1 SGHDN and CDR2 FVKESK. V lost 0 bases and J lost 7, with 10 bases in between. The CDR3 has 14 residues. The CDR3 protein is CASSQDRGWNEQFF. CDR3 bases read: TGTGCCAGCAGCCAAGACAGGGGTTGGAATGAG. Full variable domain (rest looked up from reference TRBV14 and TRBJ2-1): EAGVTQFPSHSVIEKGQTVTLRCDPISGHDNLYWYRRVMGKEIKFLLHFVKESKQDESGMPNNRFLAERTGGTYSTLKVQPAELEDSGVYFCASSQDRGWNEQFFGPGTRLTVL.

Points on this clone: Read sequence stops 3 residues before the CDR3 end, and the germline J gene provides the missing end. The rearrangement uses TRBV29-1 and TRBJ2-5; 14 nucleotides match TRBD2. The CDR3 contains 14 residues. V lost 6 bases and J lost 4; bases outside the gene matches: 4. In germline, CDR1 is SQVTM, CDR2 ANQGSEA. The sequenced part of the CDR3 DNA is TGCAGCGTCGCCGGGACTAGCGGGGGAGAGACC. Its translation: CSVAGTSGGET. The whole CDR3 protein reads CSVAGTSGGETQYF.

Comment on this clone: The missing CDR3 end, 3 residues past where the read stops, is filled in from the germline J gene. The rearrangement links TRBV5-7 to TRBJ1-6; perhaps TRBD1 as D (6 bases). TRBV5-7 is noted as an ORF with a role that remains uncertain. The CDR3 sequence is 15 residues long. The V end lost 4 bases, the J end lost 8 bases, and 16 bases lay between the germline ends. Incomplete CDR3 DNA: TGTGCCAGCAGCCCATACCGGGACATCGATTCACCC. Amino acids: CASSPYRDIDSP. The entire CDR3 sequence reads CASSPYRDIDSPLHF.

As regards this clone: The read stops 3 residues short of the end of the CDR3; the missing end is completed from the germline J gene. The rearrangement uses TRBV19 and TRBJ1-2; perhaps TRBD1 as D (6 bases). Germline V gene sequence: CDR1 LNHDA, CDR2 SQIVND (reference sequence). V was shortened by 5 bases and J by 2 bases, with 15 bases between the two germline ends. This CDR3 region has 15 residues. CDR3 in amino acids: CASSLTLQGNYGYTF. The CDR3 DNA, read in part, is TGTGCCAGTAGTCTCACTTTACAGGGCAACTATGGC.

Points on this clone: The read finishes 3 residues shy of the CDR3 end, and the germline J gene is used to complete it. The V gene is TRBV5-1, the J gene TRBJ2-5, with D possibly being TRBD1 or TRBD2 (5 bases each). Germline loops: CDR1 SGHRS, CDR2 YFSETQ. With 0 bases removed from V and 4 bases from J, the gap between germline ends came to 10 bases. The CDR3 spans 14 residues. The CDR3 spells CASSLVSGRETQYF. Partial CDR3 DNA: TGCGCCAGCAGCTTGGTGTCAGGGAGAGAGACC.

Concerning this clone itself: From the germline J gene comes the end of the CDR3, since the read stops 3 residues before it. The genes are TRBV10-3 and TRBJ1-5; weak D call: TRBD1 (5 bases). Germline values: CDR1 ENHRY, CDR2 SYGVKD. The CDR3 extends over 13 amino acids. The V gene lost 0 bases and the J gene lost 8 bases, with 8 bases spanning the gap. The CDR3 is CAISESTGEPQHF. CDR3 bases read: TGTGCCATCAGTGAGTCGACGGGGGAGCCC.

Points on this clone: Coverage ceases 3 residues before the CDR3 finishes, and the germline J gene fills in the end. This chain connects TRBV20-1 to TRBJ2-4; 9 bases are shared with TRBD1. Germline CDR1 reads DFQATT; CDR2 reads SNEGSKA (reference sequence). V trimming: 0 bases; J trimming: 0 bases; junction bases outside the gene matches: 15. This CDR3 is 20 amino acids long. Partial CDR3 DNA: TGCAGTGCTAGAGATCTTAACGGATTGGGACAGGGAATAGCCAAAAACATT. Its protein is CSARDLNGLGQGIAKNI. The full CDR3 sequence reads CSARDLNGLGQGIAKNIQYF.

Details on this clone: The observed sequence ends 3 residues before the CDR3 terminus, with the missing tail filled in from the germline J gene. J is TRBJ1-2 and V is TRBV12-3 or TRBV12-4, with D perhaps TRBD1 (5 bases). V was shortened by 10 bases and J by 4 bases, with 16 bases between the two germline ends. The CDR3 loop spans 13 amino acids. The CDR3 region is CATSRQPPYGYTF. CDR3 DNA (partial): TGTGCCACCAGCAGACAGCCGCCCTATGGC.

In regard to this clone: The observed sequence ends 3 residues before the CDR3 terminus, with the missing tail filled in from the germline J gene. The gene calls are TRBV7-9 and TRBJ2-3; D is tentatively TRBD1 or TRBD2 (5 bases each). Germline-derived CDR1 and CDR2 are SEHNR and FQNEAQ (reference sequence). Deletions cut 5 bases from V and 4 bases from J, with 16 bases between. The CDR3 contains 15 residues. CDR3 DNA, as far as it was read: TGTGCCAGCAGCCACCAGGGAGATGGCTCAGATACG. It specifies CASSHQGDGSDT. The complete CDR3 reads CASSHQGDGSDTQYF. The full variable domain, with the rest looked up from reference TRBV7-9 and TRBJ2-3, is DTGVSQNPRHKITKRGQNVTFRCDPISEHNRLYWYRQTLGQGPEFLTYFQNEAQLEKSRLLSDRFSAERPKGSFSTLEIQRTEQGDSAMYLCASSHQGDGSDTQYFGPGTRLTVL.

In the case of this clone: The read is 3 residues too short to cover the CDR3 end, so that end is filled in from the germline J gene. The rearrangement links TRBV4-1 to TRBJ1-1; 8 nucleotides agree with TRBD1. Germline CDR1 and CDR2: MGHRA and YSYEKL. This CDR3 has 15 amino acids. With V trimmed by 1 base and J by 2 bases, 3 bases remained unmatched. The CDR3 loop is CASSQVGTGNTEAFF. The part of the CDR3 DNA that was read is TGCGCCAGCAGCCAAGTTGGGACAGGTAACACTGAA.

On this clone itself: The CDR3 end is not reached by the read, which stops 3 residues before it; the germline J gene fills it in. The chain uses TRBV6-2 or TRBV6-3 and TRBJ2-4; 10 bases agree with TRBD2. The length of the CDR3 is 16 residues. The V segment lost 5 bases and the J segment 7 bases; nucleotides outside the gene matches: 11. In germline, CDR1 is MNHEY, CDR2 SVGEGT. The covered CDR3 bases are TGTGCCAGCAGTGGATTAGCGGGGGGCCGGTGGAACATT. Translating it yields CASSGLAGGRWNI. The CDR3 reads in full as CASSGLAGGRWNIQYF.